Below, 24 T cell receptor beta chains from the same sample are listed, as sequenced in a study of CD8 T cell repertoires and HIV-1 epitope variants. What these receptors recognize is not known. The data were produced by immunoSEQ multiplex PCR, yet TCRdb's version contains in-frame clones alone and is incomplete. The repertoire holds over 5,000 clones, with about 63% as singletons. Sequenced input: cultured CD8+ T cells derived from PBMCs. The receptors here all came from a male donor with HIV.

This clone was observed a few times. V is TRBV7-9 and J is TRBJ1-5; D is unclear. In germline, CDR1 is SEHNR, CDR2 FQNEAQ (reference sequence). The CDR3 length is 14 residues. Trimming stripped 0 bases from V and 4 bases from J, with 7 bases between. The CDR3 nucleotides read TGTGCCAGCAGCTTAGCGGGAGCGAATCAGCCCCAGCATTTT. Amino acid sequence: CASSLAGANQPQHF.

CDR3 sequence: CASSKERGLTGELFF. DNA for the CDR3: TGCGCCAGCAGTAAGGAAAGGGGGCTAACCGGGGAGCTGTTTTTT. The chain combines TRBV5-1 with TRBJ2-2, with 7 bases identical to TRBD1. The J segment lost 5 bases and the V segment lost 5 bases, leaving 9 bases of the junction unmatched. This CDR3 is 15 amino acids long. CDR1 is SGHRS, CDR2 YFSETQ, per germline. The whole variable domain, filled in from reference TRBV5-1 and TRBJ2-2, reads KAGVTQTPRYLIKTRGQQVTLSCSPISGHRSVSWYQQTPGQGLQFLFEYFSETQRNKGNFPGRFSGRQFSNSRSEMNVSTLELGDSALYLCASSKERGLTGELFFGEGSRLTVL.

The gene calls are TRBV10-3 and TRBJ2-3; possible D gene TRBD2, 6 bases. Per the germline V gene, CDR1 is ENHRY and CDR2 is SYGVKD. This CDR3 spans 14 amino acids. V lost 2 bases and J lost 5, with 11 bases in between. CDR3: CAISEGPGRDTQYF. The CDR3 nucleotides are TGTGCCATCAGTGAGGGTCCCGGGAGAGATACGCAGTATTTT.

Here the CDR3 DNA reads TGTGCCAGCAGTTACTTTTCCACCCTCGGGTATGGCTACACCTTC. It codes for CASSYFSTLGYGYTF. This chain joins TRBV6-5 and TRBJ1-2; D remains unclear. CDR3 length: 15 residues. Germline lookup yields CDR1 MNHEY and CDR2 SVGAGI. V was clipped by 1 base and J by 5 bases, with 14 bases between them.

V usage is TRBV15 and J usage is TRBJ2-5, with D perhaps TRBD2 (6 bases). Per germline, CDR1 LNHNV and CDR2 YYDKDF (reference sequence). Deletions cut 0 bases from V and 5 bases from J, with 13 bases between. The CDR3 is 15 residues long. The CDR3 reads CATSRDRTTGETQYF. The DNA for the CDR3 is TGTGCCACCAGCAGAGATAGGACTACTGGGGAGACCCAGTACTTC. The entire variable domain, with the rest obtained from reference TRBV15 and TRBJ2-5, is as follows: DAMVIQNPRYQVTQFGKPVTLSCSQTLNHNVMYWYQQKSSQAPKLLFHYYDKDFNNEADTPDNFQSRRPNTSFCFLDIRSPGLGDTAMYLCATSRDRTTGETQYFGPGTRLLVL.

The chain uses TRBV4-3 and TRBJ1-2, with 8 bases fitting TRBD1. CDR1 LGHNA and CDR2 YSLEER come from the germline V gene. The CDR3 covers 17 residues. J lost 0 bases, V lost 5 bases, and 11 bases had no gene match. CDR3 region: CASSAGQGLMTNYGYTF. CDR3 coding DNA: TGCGCCAGCAGCGCCGGACAGGGCCTAATGACTAACTATGGCTACACCTTC.

The rearrangement joins TRBV5-8 to TRBJ2-3, with D maybe TRBD2 (7 bases). CDR3 length equals 17 residues. Germline V gives CDR1 SGHTS, CDR2 YDEGEE. The V end lost 0 bases, the J end lost 6 bases, and 20 bases lay between the germline ends. As DNA, the CDR3 is TGTGCCAGCAGCTTGGCCAGTTTAGGTAGGGGGGGTGATACGCAGTATTTT. Its protein is CASSLASLGRGGDTQYF. The variable domain in full, with the rest retrieved from reference TRBV5-8 and TRBJ2-3, is EAGVTQSPTHLIKTRGQQATLRCSPISGHTSVYWYQQALGLGLQFLLWYDEGEERNRGNFPPRFSGRQFPNYSSELNVNALELEDSALYLCASSLASLGRGGDTQYFGPGTRLTVL.

This clone has just one count. The chain links TRBV10-3 to TRBJ2-1; D is ambiguous. With 0 bases removed from V and 6 bases from J, the gap between germline ends came to 6 bases. From germline, CDR1 is ENHRY and CDR2 SYGVKD. This CDR3 is 13 amino acids long. The CDR3 here is CAISESVLNEQFF. The CDR3 bases are TGTGCCATCAGTGAGTCCGTCCTCAATGAGCAGTTCTTC.

This clone showed up just a few times. V is TRBV30 and J is TRBJ1-2; D is perhaps TRBD1 (6 bases). The V and J ends lost 2 bases and 8 bases respectively, with 12 bases between them. Germline V gene lookup returns CDR1 GTSNPN and CDR2 SVGIG (reference sequence). The CDR3 length is 12 residues. The CDR3 DNA is TGTGCCTGGAGTTTACAGGGTTACGGCTACACCTTC. Translated: CAWSLQGYGYTF.

This clone has just one count. The CDR3, as DNA: TGTGCCAGCAGCTTAGACGGTGCCAGTGAGCAGTTCTTC. Its translation: CASSLDGASEQFF. V gene TRBV7-3 combines with J gene TRBJ2-1; D not certain. With 2 bases removed from V and 9 bases from J, the gap between germline ends came to 11 bases. CDR1 is SGHTA and CDR2 is FQGTGA in the germline V gene. The CDR3 has 13 residues.

This sequence joins TRBV9 and TRBJ2-1; 10 nucleotides agree with TRBD1. This CDR3 comprises 15 residues. The germline CDR1 and CDR2 sequences are SGDLS and YYNGEE. V lost 4 bases to trimming and J lost 7 bases; unmatched junction nucleotides: 8. CDR3 sequence reads: CASSFRDRGYNEQFF. The DNA of the CDR3 is TGTGCCAGCAGCTTCCGGGACAGGGGTTATAATGAGCAGTTCTTC.

The chain uses TRBV2 and TRBJ1-1; D is ambiguous. The CDR3 contains 14 residues. Looked up from germline, CDR1 is SNHLY and CDR2 is FYNNEI. V gave up 1 base and J gave up 0 bases, with 6 bases separating them. The CDR3 sequence: CASSEDYLNTEAFF. DNA for the CDR3: TGTGCCAGCAGTGAAGATTACTTGAACACTGAAGCTTTCTTT.

This sequence joins TRBV28 and TRBJ2-7, with D unresolved. V shed 5 bases and J shed 4 bases, with 18 bases lying between them. CDR1 and CDR2 (germline): MDHEN, SYDVKM. This CDR3 spans 15 amino acids. Here the CDR3 DNA reads TGTGCCAGCAGTACCGAGGACCTGGGCGTTTACGAGCAGTACTTC. The encoded protein is CASSTEDLGVYEQYF. Full variable domain (missing parts from reference TRBV28 and TRBJ2-7): DVKVTQSSRYLVKRTGEKVFLECVQDMDHENMFWYRQDPGLGLRLIYFSYDVKMKEKGDIPEGYSVSREKKERFSLILESASTNQTSMYLCASSTEDLGVYEQYFGPGTRLTVT.

The rearrangement uses TRBV5-1 and TRBJ1-2; tentatively, D is TRBD1 (5 bases). The CDR3 consists of 14 residues. Trimming removed 4 bases from V and 8 bases from J, with 18 bases in between. Germline lookup yields CDR1 SGHRS and CDR2 YFSETQ. CDR3 DNA: TGCGCCAGCAGCCTCTCTGGAGGGGACGGCGGCTACACCTTC. Its protein product is CASSLSGGDGGYTF. Full variable domain (missing parts from reference TRBV5-1 and TRBJ1-2): KAGVTQTPRYLIKTRGQQVTLSCSPISGHRSVSWYQQTPGQGLQFLFEYFSETQRNKGNFPGRFSGRQFSNSRSEMNVSTLELGDSALYLCASSLSGGDGGYTFGSGTRLTVV.

This clone came up once. The J gene is TRBJ2-1, the V gene TRBV7-9; D possibly corresponds to TRBD2 (5 bases). The CDR3 loop spans 13 amino acids. Trimming left V 5 bases short and J 7 bases short, with 12 bases between. Germline V gene sequence: CDR1 SEHNR, CDR2 FQNEAQ (reference sequence). DNA of the CDR3: TGTGCCAGCAGCCACCCGGACTTGAATGAGCAGTTCTTC. Translation: CASSHPDLNEQFF.

There are a few counts of this clone. The rearrangement uses TRBV4-2 and TRBJ2-7; TRBD2 agrees at 7 bases. The CDR3 spans 12 residues. Losses at the gene ends were 1 base for V and 6 bases for J; bases not matched to a gene: 0. Germline CDR1 is LGHNA and CDR2 is YNFKEQ. CDR3: CASSQAGGEQYF. CDR3 nucleotide sequence: TGTGCCAGCAGCCAAGCGGGGGGCGAGCAGTACTTC.

This chain's CDR3 is CASSLFAPRDTRLANYGYTF. CDR3 nucleotide sequence: TGTGCCAGCAGTTTATTCGCCCCCCGGGACACTAGATTAGCTAACTATGGCTACACCTTC. The chain is built from TRBV27 and TRBJ1-2; possibly TRBD1 for D (6 bases). CDR1 MNHEY and CDR2 SMNVEV come from the germline V gene (reference sequence). The CDR3 has 20 residues. V was trimmed by 1 base and J by 0 bases, leaving 24 bases between them.

The chain couples TRBV10-3 to TRBJ2-7; 10 bases are shared with TRBD2. Germline assignment: CDR1 ENHRY and CDR2 SYGVKD. The CDR3 has 15 amino acids. The J segment lost 3 bases and the V segment lost 3 bases, leaving 5 bases of the junction unmatched. This CDR3 reads CAISDPTSGVYEQYF. In DNA, the CDR3 is TGTGCCATCAGTGACCCCACTAGCGGGGTCTACGAGCAGTACTTC.

This clone has only one observation. CDR3 in amino acids: CASSSAVGSGGGEQFF. The CDR3 DNA sequence: TGCGCCAGCAGCTCCGCGGTCGGTAGCGGGGGGGGTGAGCAGTTCTTC. V usage is TRBV5-1 and J usage is TRBJ2-1; TRBD2 matches 11 bases. The junction had 11 bases not matched to a gene; V was cut back by 3 bases and J by 9 bases. This CDR3 spans 16 amino acids. Germline CDR1 is SGHRS and CDR2 is YFSETQ.

This chain's CDR3 is CASSPTMSGEQYF. The CDR3, as DNA: TGTGCCAGCAGCCCTACAATGTCGGGCGAGCAGTACTTC. V gene TRBV14 combines with J gene TRBJ2-7; D not certain. Germline loops: CDR1 SGHDN, CDR2 FVKESK. Trimming removed 4 bases from V and 6 bases from J, with 13 bases in between. The CDR3 has 13 amino acids.

J is TRBJ1-2 and V is TRBV28; 9 bases map to TRBD1. The V and J ends lost 4 bases and 3 bases, in that order; junction bases with no gene match: 6. The CDR3 is 15 residues long. Per the germline V gene, CDR1 is MDHEN and CDR2 is SYDVKM. CDR3: CASSSGTGTDYGYTF. The CDR3 DNA reads as TGTGCCAGCAGTTCCGGGACAGGGACCGACTATGGCTACACCTTC.

The chain combines TRBV27 with TRBJ1-1; maybe TRBD1 (5 bases). Germline assignment: CDR1 MNHEY and CDR2 SMNVEV (reference sequence). V lost 5 bases and J lost 5, with 9 bases in between. The length of the CDR3 is 12 residues. CDR3 loop: CASSPGGTEAFF. The CDR3 bases are TGTGCCAGCAGTCCTGGGGGGACTGAAGCTTTCTTT.

J is TRBJ1-4 and V is TRBV7-6, with D possibly TRBD1 on 5 matching bases. Deletions cut 5 bases from V and 5 bases from J, with 12 bases between. The CDR3 extends over 14 amino acids. Germline CDR1 SGHVS, CDR2 FNYEAQ. CDR3 sequence (DNA): TGTGCCAGCAGCCCTGGTTGGGACAATGAAAAACTGTTTTTT. It yields the protein CASSPGWDNEKLFF. The full variable domain, in which reference TRBV7-6 and TRBJ1-4 provide the parts outside the CDR3, is GAGVSQSPRYKVTKRGQDVALRCDPISGHVSLYWYRQALGQGPEFLTYFNYEAQQDKSGLPNDRFSAERPEGSISTLTIQRTEQRDSAMYRCASSPGWDNEKLFFGSGTQLSVL.

This clone was seen more than once but under ten times. CDR3 nucleotides: TGCAGCGTGGAGGGGAGTAGCTACGAGCAGTACTTC. Translated: CSVEGSSYEQYF. V is TRBV29-1 and J is TRBJ2-7; weak D call: TRBD2 (6 bases). V lost 6 bases, J lost 3 bases, and 12 bases lay in between. Germline V gives CDR1 SQVTM, CDR2 ANQGSEA. CDR3 length: 12 residues.